The 7 T cell receptor beta chains listed next were all sequenced from one sample in a study of blood T cell repertoires in COVID-19. Data came from immunoSEQ multiplex PCR; TCRdb stores just in-frame clones and leaves some out. The sample holds some 220,000 clones, about 78% seen once. The sequencing input was peripheral blood. Receptor source: a woman in her sixties or seventies with acute or convalescent COVID-19.

The V and J genes are TRBV24-1 and TRBJ2-7, with 8 nucleotides matching TRBD1. The CDR3 has 15 residues. After removal of 3 bases from V and 1 base from J, the junction contained 4 bases not matched to a gene. CDR1 is KGHDR, CDR2 SFDVKD, per germline. The CDR3 here is CATSDTQGGSYEQYF. CDR3 in DNA: TGTGCCACCAGTGATACACAGGGGGGATCCTACGAGCAGTACTTC.

This clone was detected a few times. J is TRBJ1-5 and V is TRBV21-1; no check of the table's D call, TRBD1, against the DNA was made. TRBV21-1 is classified as a pseudogene. The CDR3 is 17 residues long. CDR3 DNA sequence: TGTGCCAGCAGCCTACAGGGGGCGGGTAGGGGCAATCAGCCCCAGCATTTT. This sequence encodes CASSLQGAGRGNQPQHF.

CDR3 coding DNA: TGTGCCAGTAGTTCCTACTTTCGGGATGTAAGTTCCTACGAGCAGTACTTC. It codes for CASSSYFRDVSSYEQYF. The V gene is TRBV19, the J gene TRBJ2-7; maybe TRBD2 (5 bases). V was trimmed by 5 bases and J by 1 base, leaving 21 bases between them. Germline assignment: CDR1 LNHDA and CDR2 SQIVND (reference sequence). The CDR3 is made up of 17 amino acids. The full variable domain, rest sourced from reference TRBV19 and TRBJ2-7, is DGGITQSPKYLFRKEGQNVTLSCEQNLNHDAMYWYRQDPGQGLRLIYYSQIVNDFQKGDIAEGYSVSREKKESFPLTVTSAQKNPTAFYLCASSSYFRDVSSYEQYFGPGTRLTVT.

This clone was seen only once. This chain uses TRBV18 with TRBJ2-1; a weak D match, TRBD1 (7 bases). Trimming removed 3 bases at V and 5 bases at J, with 11 bases between. The CDR3 contains 14 residues. The germline gives CDR1 KGHSH, CDR2 LQKENI. The CDR3 bases are TGTGCCAGCTCACCCAGGGGGGCGGACAATGAGCAGTTCTTC. Its protein product is CASSPRGADNEQFF.

This sequence joins TRBV9 and TRBJ2-1; 12 nucleotides line up with TRBD2. The CDR3 covers 19 residues. V dropped 0 bases and J dropped 7; count of bases not matched to a gene: 14. Per the germline V gene, CDR1 is SGDLS and CDR2 is YYNGEE. This chain's CDR3 is CASSVDVLASGGGLNEQFF. DNA of the CDR3: TGTGCCAGCAGCGTAGACGTCTTGGCTAGCGGGGGGGGATTGAATGAGCAGTTCTTC.

The chain has TRBV30 and TRBJ2-2; D is uncertain. Germline CDR1 is GTSNPN and CDR2 is SVGIG (reference sequence). V lost 4 bases and J 3 bases, leaving 18 bases between the germline ends. The CDR3 is 16 amino acids. The CDR3: CAWTSGGRSDTGELFF. DNA of the CDR3: TGTGCCTGGACTTCAGGTGGGCGATCGGACACCGGGGAGCTGTTTTTT.

This chain links TRBV2 with TRBJ1-1, with D possibly matching TRBD1 (5 bases). In germline, CDR1 is SNHLY, CDR2 FYNNEI. The CDR3 is 14 residues long. The V and J ends lost 7 bases and 2 bases respectively, with 14 bases between them. Written as DNA, the CDR3 is TGTGCCAGCACCCCAGGGTTAAGAAACACTGAAGCTTTCTTT. It translates to CASTPGLRNTEAFF.